Listed below are T cell receptor beta chains from one sample, sequenced in a study of shared clonotypes between healthy human individuals. Libraries were prepared by immunoSEQ multiplex PCR; TCRdb keeps only in-frame clonotypes and omits some of them. The sample contains about 2.3 million clones, roughly 90% of which appear only once. The material sequenced was naive CD4+ T cells from PBMCs. The receptor set was obtained from a man between 18 and 29 years old in good health. Some clones in this sample may be carry-over from other donors' samples. CDR3s include the opening cysteine and the closing phenylalanine or tryptophan. Fields, in order: D gene, V gene, J gene, clone size, CDR3 DNA, CDR3 protein. A D gene is named only where the DNA matches it firmly. Where a row states a size, it is once, few, many or the class of an expanded clone; other rows omit it.

d_gene: -
v_gene: TRBV7-2
j_gene: TRBJ1-2
abundance: -
CDR3nt: TGTGCCAGCAGCTTAGTAGAAGGGAGAGGCTATGGCTACACCTTC
CDR3aa: CASSLVEGRGYGYTF

d_gene: -
v_gene: TRBV7-9
j_gene: TRBJ2-3
abundance: -
CDR3nt: TGTGCCAGCAGCTTATTGCCAAGCCGAACGGATACGCAGTATTTT
CDR3aa: CASSLLPSRTDTQYF

d_gene: -
v_gene: TRBV7-2
j_gene: TRBJ2-5
abundance: once
CDR3nt: TGTGCCAGCAGCTTACTTATTCCAGAGACCCAGTACTTC
CDR3aa: CASSLLIPETQYF

d_gene: -
v_gene: TRBV9
j_gene: TRBJ2-3
abundance: -
CDR3nt: TGTGCCAGCAGCCCTAGCACGGATACGCAGTATTTT
CDR3aa: CASSPSTDTQYF

d_gene: -
v_gene: TRBV25-1
j_gene: TRBJ1-1
abundance: -
CDR3nt: TGTGCCAGCAGTGAATATCAGGAAGGGACTGAAGCTTTCTTT
CDR3aa: CASSEYQEGTEAFF

d_gene: -
v_gene: TRBV7-6
j_gene: TRBJ2-2
abundance: -
CDR3nt: TGTGCCAGCAGCTTAGCTTTTACCGGGGAGCTGTTTTTT
CDR3aa: CASSLAFTGELFF

d_gene: -
v_gene: TRBV29-1
j_gene: TRBJ1-1
abundance: -
CDR3nt: TGCAGCGTTGAGAGGGGGTTCTCTGAAGCTTTCTTT
CDR3aa: CSVERGFSEAFF

d_gene: TRBD2
v_gene: TRBV11-3
j_gene: TRBJ2-3
abundance: -
CDR3nt: TGTGCCAGCAGCTTAGGCGGGACTAGCGGGCGAGATACGCAGTATTTT
CDR3aa: CASSLGGTSGRDTQYF

d_gene: -
v_gene: TRBV28
j_gene: TRBJ2-1
abundance: -
CDR3nt: TGTGCCAGCATGACTACCGGCGGGGTCAATGAGCAGTTCTTC
CDR3aa: CASMTTGGVNEQFF

d_gene: -
v_gene: TRBV5-1
j_gene: TRBJ2-7
abundance: -
CDR3nt: TGCGCCAGCAGCCCGGACATTCGGTTCGAGCAGTACTTC
CDR3aa: CASSPDIRFEQYF

d_gene: -
v_gene: TRBV15
j_gene: TRBJ2-5
abundance: -
CDR3nt: TGTGCCACCAGCAGAGAATGGCTAGCGCGAGGGGAGACCCAGTACTTC
CDR3aa: CATSREWLARGETQYF

d_gene: TRBD1
v_gene: TRBV7-8
j_gene: TRBJ1-1
abundance: -
CDR3nt: TGTGCCAGCAGCTTCAGGGGGGGGACTGAAGCTTTCTTT
CDR3aa: CASSFRGGTEAFF

d_gene: -
v_gene: TRBV5-5
j_gene: TRBJ2-3
abundance: -
CDR3nt: TGTGCCAGCAGCTTGGTTACCGGACGGGGCACAGATACGCAGTATTTT
CDR3aa: CASSLVTGRGTDTQYF

d_gene: TRBD2
v_gene: TRBV7-3
j_gene: TRBJ2-1
abundance: -
CDR3nt: TGTGCCAGCAGCTCAGGACTAGCGGGAATCGATGAGCAGTTCTTC
CDR3aa: CASSSGLAGIDEQFF

d_gene: TRBD1
v_gene: TRBV6-1
j_gene: TRBJ1-4
abundance: -
CDR3nt: TGTGCCAGCAGGGACAGGGGGAGGACTAATGAAAAACTGTTTTTT
CDR3aa: CASRDRGRTNEKLFF

d_gene: TRBD2
v_gene: TRBV6-1
j_gene: TRBJ2-1
abundance: once
CDR3nt: TGTGCCAGCAGTGAAGTCTTGGCGGGAGGGGGACGGAATGAGCAGTTCTTC
CDR3aa: CASSEVLAGGGRNEQFF

d_gene: -
v_gene: TRBV5-1
j_gene: TRBJ2-7
abundance: -
CDR3nt: TGCGCCAGCAGCTCCCCCGGGCGACAGACCTACGAGCAGTACTTC
CDR3aa: CASSSPGRQTYEQYF

d_gene: -
v_gene: TRBV5-1
j_gene: TRBJ1-1
abundance: -
CDR3nt: TGCGCCAGCAGCTTCAACGGGGGTAACACTGAAGCTTTCTTT
CDR3aa: CASSFNGGNTEAFF

d_gene: -
v_gene: TRBV5-1
j_gene: TRBJ1-2
abundance: -
CDR3nt: TGCGCCAGCAGCCCAACGACAGATTATGGCTACACCTTC
CDR3aa: CASSPTTDYGYTF

d_gene: -
v_gene: TRBV2
j_gene: TRBJ1-5
abundance: -
CDR3nt: TGTGCCAGTACTGGTCCTTCCGGCAATCAGCCCCAGCATTTT
CDR3aa: CASTGPSGNQPQHF

d_gene: -
v_gene: TRBV5-1
j_gene: TRBJ1-5
abundance: -
CDR3nt: TGCGCCAGCAGCCCGAATACAGGAGGAGGACAGCCCCAGCATTTT
CDR3aa: CASSPNTGGGQPQHF

d_gene: -
v_gene: TRBV6-1
j_gene: TRBJ1-5
abundance: -
CDR3nt: TGTGCCAGCAGGCTGGGCCAGTTAAATCACGAGCCCCAGCATTTT
CDR3aa: CASRLGQLNHEPQHF

d_gene: TRBD1
v_gene: TRBV7-2
j_gene: TRBJ2-7
abundance: once
CDR3nt: TGTGCCAGCAGCACGCCCGACAGGGGGTCCTACGAGCAGTACTTC
CDR3aa: CASSTPDRGSYEQYF

d_gene: -
v_gene: TRBV2
j_gene: TRBJ2-6
abundance: -
CDR3nt: TGTGCCAGCAGTCGTTCAATCTCTGGGGCCAACGTCCTGACTTTC
CDR3aa: CASSRSISGANVLTF

d_gene: -
v_gene: TRBV7-7
j_gene: TRBJ1-4
abundance: -
CDR3nt: TGTGCCAGCAGCTTACCCCCGGGTAATGAAAAACTGTTTTTT
CDR3aa: CASSLPPGNEKLFF

d_gene: TRBD1
v_gene: TRBV10-2
j_gene: TRBJ2-7
abundance: once
CDR3nt: TGCGCCAGCAGTTCGGGGACAGGCTCCTACGAGCAGTACTTC
CDR3aa: CASSSGTGSYEQYF

d_gene: -
v_gene: TRBV2
j_gene: TRBJ1-5
abundance: -
CDR3nt: TGTGCCAGCAGTATGACGCGATTAAGCAATCAGCCCCAGCATTTT
CDR3aa: CASSMTRLSNQPQHF

d_gene: -
v_gene: TRBV7-6
j_gene: TRBJ2-7
abundance: -
CDR3nt: TGTGCCAGCAGCTTAGCGTATGCGGGACAGATTCCATACGAGCAGTACTTC
CDR3aa: CASSLAYAGQIPYEQYF

d_gene: TRBD1
v_gene: TRBV11-2
j_gene: TRBJ1-5
abundance: -
CDR3nt: TGTGCCAGCAGCAGACAGGGGGCGGGTCAGCCCCAGCATTTT
CDR3aa: CASSRQGAGQPQHF

d_gene: -
v_gene: TRBV5-1
j_gene: TRBJ2-2
abundance: -
CDR3nt: TGCGCCAGCAGCCTACGGACTACCTCTGATCCCGGGGAGCTGTTTTTT
CDR3aa: CASSLRTTSDPGELFF

d_gene: TRBD1
v_gene: TRBV7-3
j_gene: TRBJ2-3
abundance: -
CDR3nt: TGTGCCAGCAGCCAGGACAGGGCGGGAGATACGCAGTATTTT
CDR3aa: CASSQDRAGDTQYF

d_gene: -
v_gene: TRBV7-9
j_gene: TRBJ1-4
abundance: -
CDR3nt: TGTGCCAGCAGCTTCGAGGAGGCTAATGAAAAACTGTTTTTT
CDR3aa: CASSFEEANEKLFF

d_gene: -
v_gene: TRBV7-2
j_gene: TRBJ1-5
abundance: -
CDR3nt: TGTGCCAGCAGCCCACGATATGGTAATCAGCCCCAGCATTTT
CDR3aa: CASSPRYGNQPQHF

d_gene: TRBD1
v_gene: TRBV7-2
j_gene: TRBJ1-2
abundance: -
CDR3nt: TGTGCCAGCAGCCGGGGACAGGACCTACCCTATGGCTACACCTTC
CDR3aa: CASSRGQDLPYGYTF

d_gene: -
v_gene: TRBV6-1
j_gene: TRBJ2-7
abundance: -
CDR3nt: TGTGCCAGCAGGGCCCCGGTGTCCCACGAGCAGTACTTC
CDR3aa: CASRAPVSHEQYF

d_gene: -
v_gene: TRBV19
j_gene: TRBJ2-5
abundance: -
CDR3nt: TGTGCCAGTAGTGTCTATCCGTGGGAGACCCAGTACTTC
CDR3aa: CASSVYPWETQYF

d_gene: -
v_gene: TRBV4-3
j_gene: TRBJ1-1
abundance: few
CDR3nt: TGCGCCAGCAGCCAAGATCTTCGGTGGACTGAAGCTTTCTTT
CDR3aa: CASSQDLRWTEAFF

d_gene: -
v_gene: TRBV5-1
j_gene: TRBJ2-3
abundance: -
CDR3nt: TGCGCCAGCAGTGGGACTGCGGGCACAGATACGCAGTATTTT
CDR3aa: CASSGTAGTDTQYF

d_gene: -
v_gene: TRBV4-2
j_gene: TRBJ2-7
abundance: -
CDR3nt: TGTGCCAGCAGCCCCGGGACATTTAGCTACGAGCAGTACTTC
CDR3aa: CASSPGTFSYEQYF

d_gene: -
v_gene: TRBV28
j_gene: TRBJ1-2
abundance: few
CDR3nt: TGTGCCAGCAGTTTTGTGGAGTATGGCTACACCTTC
CDR3aa: CASSFVEYGYTF

d_gene: -
v_gene: TRBV9
j_gene: TRBJ1-3
abundance: -
CDR3nt: TGTGCCAGCAGCGTGGGGGGTCTCTCTGGAAACACCATATATTTT
CDR3aa: CASSVGGLSGNTIYF

d_gene: -
v_gene: TRBV11-3
j_gene: TRBJ2-1
abundance: -
CDR3nt: TGTGCCAGCAGCTTCTCCCAGTATAACAATGAGCAGTTCTTC
CDR3aa: CASSFSQYNNEQFF

d_gene: -
v_gene: TRBV18
j_gene: TRBJ1-1
abundance: -
CDR3nt: TGTGCCAGCTCACCACCGGGAGACGTAGGAGCTTTCTTT
CDR3aa: CASSPPGDVGAFF

d_gene: TRBD1
v_gene: TRBV7-2
j_gene: TRBJ1-1
abundance: -
CDR3nt: TGTGCCAGCAGCCCCCAGGGACAGGGGTACACTGAAGCTTTCTTT
CDR3aa: CASSPQGQGYTEAFF

d_gene: TRBD2
v_gene: TRBV28
j_gene: TRBJ2-1
abundance: once
CDR3nt: TGTGCCAGCAGTCTAGGGGCTAGGGGACTAGCGGGAGTAAGGGGTAATGAGCAGTTCTTC
CDR3aa: CASSLGARGLAGVRGNEQFF

d_gene: -
v_gene: TRBV18
j_gene: TRBJ2-6
abundance: -
CDR3nt: TGTGCCAGCTCACCAATCCAGGGCTTTGGGGCCAACGTCCTGACTTTC
CDR3aa: CASSPIQGFGANVLTF